The present TCR beta chain was sequenced within a study of blood T cells in healthy people across ages. Overall study: Template switching recovered approximately one barcoded beta molecule for every two T cells.

This clonotype occurred a few times. Its cognate antigen is unknown. A second PCR, run for about 7 to 11 cycles, used a sample-barcoded 5' primer plus a J-beta primer mix. In TCRdb, the 5' RACE reads were re-called with MiXCR into one record per CDR3 protein. The data show approximately 1,000,000 distinct CDR3 sequences, with around two fifths seen just once and about an eighth held by the top ten. This CDR3 has 15 residues. After removal of 4 bases from V and 6 bases from J, the junction contained 8 bases not matched to a gene. The germline gives CDR1 SGHTA, CDR2 FQGNSA. General observations from the study: Among long-lived donors, naive CD4+ cells were more numerous and diversity higher than in aged donors.

Collection of 8.5 to 10 milliliters of peripheral blood was performed for each donor. The TCR was taken from a man aged 18 to 29 in good health. Sequencing was performed on blood. The chain employs TRBV7-2 and TRBJ2-1, with TRBD1 matching 8 bases. This CDR3 reads CASSSGQVSLNEQFF. The CDR3 region has the DNA TGTGCCAGCAGCTCGGGACAGGTCAGTCTCAATGAGCAGTTCTTC.